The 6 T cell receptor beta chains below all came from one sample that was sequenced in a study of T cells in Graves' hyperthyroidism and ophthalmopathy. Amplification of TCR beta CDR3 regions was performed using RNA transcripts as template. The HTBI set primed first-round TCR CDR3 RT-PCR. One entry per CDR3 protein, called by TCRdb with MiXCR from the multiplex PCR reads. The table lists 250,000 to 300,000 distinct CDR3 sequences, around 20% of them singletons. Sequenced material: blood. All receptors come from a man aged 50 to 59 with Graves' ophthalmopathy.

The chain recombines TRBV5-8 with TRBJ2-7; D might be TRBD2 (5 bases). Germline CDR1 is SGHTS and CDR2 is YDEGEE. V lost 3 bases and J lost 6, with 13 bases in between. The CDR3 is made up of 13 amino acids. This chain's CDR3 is CASSSMDWSEQYF. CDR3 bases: TGTGCCAGCAGCTCCATGGACTGGTCCGAGCAGTACTTC.

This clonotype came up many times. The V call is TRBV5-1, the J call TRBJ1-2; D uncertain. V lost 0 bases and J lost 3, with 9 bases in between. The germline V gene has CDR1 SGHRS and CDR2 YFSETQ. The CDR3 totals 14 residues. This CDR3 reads CASSLGPSDYGYTF. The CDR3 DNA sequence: TGCGCCAGCAGCTTGGGCCCGTCGGACTATGGCTACACCTTC.

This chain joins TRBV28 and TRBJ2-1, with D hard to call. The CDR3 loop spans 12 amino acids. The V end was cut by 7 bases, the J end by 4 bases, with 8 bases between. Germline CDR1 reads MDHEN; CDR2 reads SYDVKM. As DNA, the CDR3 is TGTGCCAGCAATGGTCATTACAATGAGCAGTTCTTC. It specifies CASNGHYNEQFF.

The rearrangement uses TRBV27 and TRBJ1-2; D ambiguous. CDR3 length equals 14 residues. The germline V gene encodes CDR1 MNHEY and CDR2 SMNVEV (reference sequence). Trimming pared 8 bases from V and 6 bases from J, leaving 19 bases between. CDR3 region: CASGRPSRENGYTF. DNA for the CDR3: TGTGCCAGCGGTCGGCCCTCTAGGGAAAATGGCTACACCTTC.

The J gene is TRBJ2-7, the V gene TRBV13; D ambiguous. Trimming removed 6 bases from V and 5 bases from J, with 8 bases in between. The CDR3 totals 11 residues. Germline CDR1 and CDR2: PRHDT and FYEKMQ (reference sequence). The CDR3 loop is CASSDLNEQYF. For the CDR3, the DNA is TGTGCCAGCAGTGACTTGAACGAGCAGTACTTC.

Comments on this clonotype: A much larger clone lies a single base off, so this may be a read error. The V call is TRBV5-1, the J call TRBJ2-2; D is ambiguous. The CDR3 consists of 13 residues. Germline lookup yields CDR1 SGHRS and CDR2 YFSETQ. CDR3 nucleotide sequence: TGCGTCAGCAGCAAGGCTAGGACCGGGGAGCTGTTTTTT. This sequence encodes CVSSKARTGELFF.